This T cell receptor beta chain was captured by sequencing in a study of shared clonotypes between healthy human individuals. V was shortened by 7 bases and J by 7 bases, with 19 bases between the two germline ends. The germline V gene has CDR1 MNHEY and CDR2 SMNVEV (reference sequence). CDR3 size: 14 residues. Sequencing was performed with immunoSEQ multiplex PCR; in TCRdb, only in-frame clones are kept and a portion is missing. The sample yields 2 million to 3 million clones, 93% seen once. The study's findings and limits: Richness estimates generally favored naive over memory subsets.

With regard to this clone: The target antigen is unknown.

V and J are TRBV27 and TRBJ1-2; D is perhaps TRBD1 (6 bases). Sequencing input: naive CD4+ T cells from PBMCs. The subset is: CD45RA+ positively selected. This receptor was obtained from a man in his late teens or twenties in good health. Some clones in this sample may be carry-over from other donors' samples. CDR3 in amino acids: CASTPARRRGGYTF. The CDR3 DNA follows: TGTGCCAGCACCCCGGCCCGACGCAGGGGTGGCTACACCTTC.